A single sample gave rise to the 4 T cell receptor beta chains below, sequenced in a study of T cell repertoires in ileal Crohn's disease. Clones were sequenced by immunoSEQ multiplex PCR, and TCRdb holds only the in-frame ones, with some missing. This table has fewer than 2,000 clones, 80% to 90% appearing once. The specimen sequenced was ileal tissue. The receptors shown here come from an adult with Crohn's disease.

This chain connects TRBV19 to TRBJ1-2; possible D gene TRBD1, 5 bases. CDR1 and CDR2 from the germline V gene are LNHDA and SQIVND (reference sequence). V gave up 5 bases and J gave up 5 bases, with 18 bases separating them. CDR3 size: 15 residues. CDR3 nucleotides: TGTGCCAGTAGTCCGCATCGCGGGGGGGAATATGGCTACACCTTC. Its translation is CASSPHRGGEYGYTF. The whole variable domain, filled in from reference TRBV19 and TRBJ1-2, reads DGGITQSPKYLFRKEGQNVTLSCEQNLNHDAMYWYRQDPGQGLRLIYYSQIVNDFQKGDIAEGYSVSREKKESFPLTVTSAQKNPTAFYLCASSPHRGGEYGYTFGSGTRLTVV.

This clone was recorded only once. The V call is TRBV9, the J call TRBJ2-3; D possibly corresponds to TRBD1 (5 bases). The ends were cut back, 0 bases at V and 3 bases at J, with 14 bases in the middle. The germline V gene has CDR1 SGDLS and CDR2 YYNGEE. This CDR3 comprises 16 residues. The CDR3 loop reads CASSVGRAGWTDTQYF. The CDR3 DNA is TGTGCCAGCAGCGTAGGAAGGGCAGGGTGGACAGATACGCAGTATTTT. Filled out from reference TRBV9 and TRBJ2-3, the complete variable domain reads DSGVTQTPKHLITATGQRVTLRCSPRSGDLSVYWYQQSLDQGLQFLIQYYNGEERAKGNILERFSAQQFPDLHSELNLSSLELGDSALYFCASSVGRAGWTDTQYFGPGTRLTVL.

J is TRBJ2-7 and V is TRBV7-2; D is uncertain. CDR3 size: 16 residues. Germline V lookup: CDR1 SGHTA, CDR2 FQGNSA. V was shortened by 5 bases and J by 1 base, with 18 bases between the two germline ends. DNA of the CDR3: TGTGCCAGCAGCCCCAACATCGGCGGCAGATCCTACGAGCAGTACTTC. This encodes CASSPNIGGRSYEQYF.

The gene calls are TRBV4-2 and TRBJ2-2, with D possibly being TRBD2 (6 bases). Germline V gives CDR1 LGHNA, CDR2 YNFKEQ. Trimming took 3 bases from V and 7 from J, leaving 12 bases between them. The CDR3 has 14 residues. The CDR3 loop is CASSQVLGGGELFF. CDR3 in DNA: TGTGCCAGCAGCCAGGTCCTCGGGGGCGGGGAGCTGTTTTTT.